Presented here are 24 T cell receptor beta chains from one specimen sequenced in a study of radiotherapy plus CTLA-4 blockade in lung cancer. The protocol was immunoSEQ multiplex PCR, while the TCRdb copy is restricted to in-frame clones and leaves out a portion. This table has 95,000 to 150,000 clones, about nine tenths appearing once. The sequenced sample was peripheral blood, obtained from a patient treated with radiotherapy plus ipilimumab. Every receptor here comes from a human donor with non-small cell lung cancer that progressed on radiotherapy plus ipilimumab.

This rearrangement joins TRBV10-3 to TRBJ1-2, with TRBD1 matching 11 bases. The CDR3 has 16 residues. V shed 10 bases, J shed 5 bases, and the junction held 15 bases outside the gene matches. Germline loops: CDR1 ENHRY, CDR2 SYGVKD. CDR3 amino acids: CATLSRTGQGDYGYTF. Here the CDR3 DNA reads TGTGCCACCCTTTCTAGAACGGGACAGGGGGATTATGGCTACACCTTC.

The chain employs TRBV5-1 and TRBJ2-7, with D unresolved. Per germline, CDR1 SGHRS and CDR2 YFSETQ. The CDR3 sequence is 13 residues long. The V end was cut by 4 bases, the J end by 6 bases, with 14 bases between. The DNA for the CDR3 is TGCGCCAGCAGCCCCGAGGCAAATAGCGAGCAGTACTTC. This gives the protein CASSPEANSEQYF.

For the CDR3, the DNA is TGTGCCAGCAGCCGACGACAGGGGAGTGAAAAACTGTTTTTT. Amino acids: CASSRRQGSEKLFF. The chain couples TRBV7-2 to TRBJ1-4; 8 nucleotides match TRBD1. The CDR3 has 14 amino acids. V was pared by 5 bases and J by 7 bases, with 6 bases of the junction left unmatched. Germline assignment: CDR1 SGHTA and CDR2 FQGNSA. The variable domain in full, completed from reference TRBV7-2 and TRBJ1-4, reads GAGVSQSPSNKVTEKGKDVELRCDPISGHTALYWYRQSLGQGLEFLIYFQGNSAPDKSGLPSDRFSAERTGGSVSTLTIQRTQQEDSAVYLCASSRRQGSEKLFFGSGTQLSVL.

The V and J genes are TRBV5-1 and TRBJ2-5; D is possibly TRBD2 (5 bases). Germline-derived CDR1 and CDR2 are SGHRS and YFSETQ. V lost 0 bases, J lost 3 bases, and 15 bases lay in between. The CDR3 covers 16 residues. The CDR3 DNA reads TGCGCCAGCAGCTTGGGGGCTAGCACTAAGGAAGAGACCCAGTACTTC. This sequence encodes CASSLGASTKEETQYF.

The chain recombines TRBV27 with TRBJ2-2, with 10 bases fitting TRBD1. The CDR3 runs 17 residues. The ends lost 1 base at V and 7 bases at J; junction bases unmatched: 9. Germline V gene data show CDR1 as MNHEY and CDR2 as SMNVEV (reference sequence). The CDR3 nucleotides read TGTGCCAGCAGTTTATGGAAAGGGACAGGGGTTTTCGGGGAGCTGTTTTTT. Amino acid sequence: CASSLWKGTGVFGELFF.

The CDR3 loop is CARESLRTSHWKDEQYF. DNA of the CDR3: TGTGCCAGGGAGAGTCTGCGGACTAGTCATTGGAAAGACGAGCAGTACTTC. V is TRBV7-9 and J is TRBJ2-7, with TRBD2 matching over 7 bases. With V trimmed by 9 bases and J by 5 bases, 22 bases remained unmatched. CDR1 and CDR2 from the germline V gene are SEHNR and FQNEAQ (reference sequence). This CDR3 region has 17 residues. The whole variable domain, remainder taken from reference TRBV7-9 and TRBJ2-7, is DTGVSQNPRHKITKRGQNVTFRCDPISEHNRLYWYRQTLGQGPEFLTYFQNEAQLEKSRLLSDRFSAERPKGSFSTLEIQRTEQGDSAMYLCARESLRTSHWKDEQYFGPGTRLTVT.

The gene calls are TRBV4-1 and TRBJ2-7; D is unclear. CDR1 is MGHRA and CDR2 is YSYEKL in the germline V gene. The ends were cut back, 0 bases at V and 6 bases at J, with 12 bases in the middle. The CDR3 spans 14 residues. This chain's CDR3 is CASSQEGPRGEQYF. The CDR3 DNA sequence: TGCGCCAGCAGCCAAGAAGGCCCGCGAGGCGAGCAGTACTTC.

The chain employs TRBV11-2 and TRBJ1-1; unclear D gene. Germline CDR1 SGHAT, CDR2 FQNNGV. V was cut by 1 base and J by 3 bases, with 12 bases left in between. CDR3 size: 15 residues. The CDR3 DNA follows: TGTGCCAGCAGCTTAGGAATAGGAGCGGACACTGAAGCTTTCTTT. Protein sequence: CASSLGIGADTEAFF.

The chain links TRBV18 to TRBJ2-1; TRBD2 aligns across 7 bases. The V segment lost 3 bases and the J segment 5 bases; nucleotides outside the gene matches: 1. Germline-derived CDR1 and CDR2 are KGHSH and LQKENI. CDR3 length: 13 residues. CDR3 loop: CASSPGLDNEQFF. The CDR3 coding sequence is TGTGCCAGCTCACCCGGACTAGACAATGAGCAGTTCTTC.

This chain links TRBV7-2 with TRBJ2-1, with D unclear. CDR3 length equals 12 residues. Germline V lookup: CDR1 SGHTA, CDR2 FQGNSA. The V end was cut by 6 bases, the J end by 3 bases, with 6 bases between. CDR3 DNA: TGTGCCAGCAGACTTAGCTACAATGAGCAGTTCTTC. Its protein product is CASRLSYNEQFF.

The CDR3 DNA reads TGTGCCAGCAGTTCCGGGACAGGGCCCTACGAGCAGTACTTC. Its protein product is CASSSGTGPYEQYF. V and J are TRBV6-1 and TRBJ2-7, with TRBD1 matching 9 bases. This CDR3 contains 14 residues. Per the germline V gene, CDR1 is MNHNS and CDR2 is SASEGT. The V gene end was trimmed by 5 bases and the J gene end by 2 bases; junction bases not matched to a gene: 4.

On this clone: This sample includes further DNA sequences coding for the same CDR3. V usage is TRBV7-8 and J usage is TRBJ2-7; D call uncertain. Trimming pared 2 bases from V and 5 bases from J, leaving 19 bases between. CDR1 SGHVS and CDR2 FQNEAQ come from the germline V gene. The CDR3 totals 16 residues. The CDR3 is CASSLLQPVGTDEQYF. The CDR3 bases are TGTGCCAGCAGCTTATTGCAGCCAGTGGGTACGGACGAGCAGTACTTC.

The chain is built from TRBV15 and TRBJ2-7, with D possibly TRBD2 on 6 matching bases. Per germline, CDR1 LNHNV and CDR2 YYDKDF (reference sequence). The CDR3 spans 16 residues. V lost 3 bases and J 3 bases, leaving 18 bases between the germline ends. The CDR3 loop is CATSSYGGGSGYEQYF. For the CDR3, the DNA is TGTGCCACCAGCAGTTACGGTGGGGGGAGTGGCTACGAGCAGTACTTC.

The CDR3 bases are TGTGCCAGCAGCCGTCTAAACACCATATATTTT. Translated: CASSRLNTIYF. V is TRBV14 and J is TRBJ1-3, with D unresolved. V dropped 4 bases and J dropped 6 bases, with 4 bases sitting between them. CDR3 length: 11 amino acids. Germline V gene data show CDR1 as SGHDN and CDR2 as FVKESK.

The gene calls are TRBV5-6 and TRBJ2-3, with TRBD1 as a possible D gene (6 bases). The V and J ends lost 4 bases and 9 bases respectively, with 18 bases between them. In germline, CDR1 is SGHDT, CDR2 YYEEEE. CDR3 length equals 14 residues. In DNA form, the CDR3 reads TGTGCCAGCAGCCATGGGGGCGAGGGGGACACGCAGTATTTT. Protein sequence: CASSHGGEGDTQYF.

In its sample, this clone was seen a few times. The same CDR3 can be traced to other DNA sequences in this sample. The rearrangement uses TRBV19 and TRBJ1-3; D not certain. Per germline, CDR1 LNHDA and CDR2 SQIVND (reference sequence). There are 12 residues in the CDR3. With 3 bases removed from V and 4 bases from J, the gap between germline ends came to 4 bases. The CDR3 sequence: CASSILGNTIYF. CDR3 coding DNA: TGTGCCAGTAGTATTCTCGGAAACACCATATATTTT.

The CDR3 here is CASSPQGALAKNIQYF. CDR3 sequence (DNA): TGTGCCAGCTCACCACAGGGCGCTCTAGCCAAAAACATTCAGTACTTC. The chain carries TRBV18 and TRBJ2-4, with D unresolved. The CDR3 contains 16 residues. The germline V gene encodes CDR1 KGHSH and CDR2 LQKENI. Trimming cost V 1 base and J 0 bases, with 10 bases left between them.

The chain combines TRBV18 with TRBJ2-1, with a weak D call TRBD1 (7 bases). There are 14 residues in the CDR3. With 4 bases removed from V and 7 bases from J, the gap between germline ends came to 14 bases. Germline CDR1 is KGHSH and CDR2 is LQKENI. The CDR3 coding sequence is TGTGCCAGCTCACTCCGACAGGGAGGTAATGAGCAGTTCTTC. Its translation is CASSLRQGGNEQFF. Together with reference TRBV18 and TRBJ2-1, the CDR3 gives the full variable domain: NAGVMQNPRHLVRRRGQEARLRCSPMKGHSHVYWYRQLPEEGLKFMVYLQKENIIDESGMPKERFSAEFPKEGPSILRIQQVVRGDSAAYFCASSLRQGGNEQFFGPGTRLTVL.

This clone was seen a handful of times. The rearrangement links TRBV10-3 to TRBJ1-1; D unclear. The germline V and J ends were trimmed by 0 bases and 7 bases, with 9 bases remaining between them. The germline V gene encodes CDR1 ENHRY and CDR2 SYGVKD. The CDR3 spans 13 residues. The CDR3 DNA reads as TGTGCCATCAGTGAGTCGAGCGGCGGTGAAGCTTTCTTT. It translates to CAISESSGGEAFF.

A single count supports this clone. In DNA form, the CDR3 reads TGTGCCAGCAGCTTGCCTGTCGGGGAGCAGTACTTC. This codes for CASSLPVGEQYF. The chain employs TRBV7-2 and TRBJ2-7; D remains ambiguous. CDR1 is SGHTA and CDR2 is FQGNSA in the germline V gene. V was clipped by 3 bases and J by 7 bases, with 10 bases between them. This CDR3 comprises 12 residues.

This clone was found a few times. The chain has TRBV6-5 and TRBJ2-7; a weak D match, TRBD2 (6 bases). The CDR3 totals 15 residues. V gave up 5 bases and J gave up 2 bases, with 16 bases separating them. Germline V CDR1 and CDR2: MNHEY, SVGAGI. The CDR3 region has the DNA TGTGCCAGCAGTCTCAGCCGGGGCGGGACCTACGAGCAGTACTTC. This translates into CASSLSRGGTYEQYF.

The genes are TRBV19 and TRBJ2-1; 15 nucleotides match TRBD2. Unmatched junction bases numbered 5, after V lost 4 bases and J lost 7 bases. Germline-derived CDR1 and CDR2 are LNHDA and SQIVND (reference sequence). This CDR3 is 16 amino acids long. Written as DNA, the CDR3 is TGTGCCAGTAGTAACCGGGGACTAGCGGGAGGTAATGAGCAGTTCTTC. Amino acid sequence: CASSNRGLAGGNEQFF.

The chain uses TRBV6-6 and TRBJ2-3; 8 positions match TRBD1. The CDR3 has 15 residues. Looked up from germline, CDR1 is MNHNY and CDR2 is SVGAGI (reference sequence). V trimming: 6 bases; J trimming: 3 bases; junction bases outside the gene matches: 8. CDR3 sequence (DNA): TGTGCCAGCAGCCGGACCGGGACAGGAACAGATACGCAGTATTTT. This sequence encodes CASSRTGTGTDTQYF.

Worth noting for this clone: One junction end does not reproduce the germline sequence, and a read error may be involved. This chain connects TRBV7-7 to TRBJ2-1; the D gene is possibly TRBD2 (5 bases). Per germline, CDR1 SSHAT and CDR2 FNYEAQ (reference sequence). This CDR3 region has 15 residues. For the CDR3, the DNA is TGTGCTAGCAGCTTAACGGGGAGCTCCTACAATGAGCAGTTCTTC. Protein product: CASSLTGSSYNEQFF.